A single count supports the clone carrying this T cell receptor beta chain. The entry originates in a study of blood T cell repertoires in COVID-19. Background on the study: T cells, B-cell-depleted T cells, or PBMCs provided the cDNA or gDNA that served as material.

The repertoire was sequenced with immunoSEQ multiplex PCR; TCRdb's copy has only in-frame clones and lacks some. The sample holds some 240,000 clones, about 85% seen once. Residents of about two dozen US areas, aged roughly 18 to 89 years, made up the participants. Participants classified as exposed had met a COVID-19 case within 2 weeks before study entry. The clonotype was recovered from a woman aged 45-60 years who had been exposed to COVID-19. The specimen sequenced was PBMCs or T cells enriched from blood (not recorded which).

The CDR3 bases are TGTGCCAGCAGCTCGGGGACAGGGGGCGAAGCTTTCTTT. Its protein is CASSSGTGGEAFF. This sequence joins TRBV11-2 and TRBJ1-1; TRBD1 matches 12 bases. The V gene end was trimmed by 4 bases and the J gene end by 8 bases; junction bases not matched to a gene: 2. Germline V CDR1 and CDR2: SGHAT, FQNNGV. This CDR3 region has 13 residues.